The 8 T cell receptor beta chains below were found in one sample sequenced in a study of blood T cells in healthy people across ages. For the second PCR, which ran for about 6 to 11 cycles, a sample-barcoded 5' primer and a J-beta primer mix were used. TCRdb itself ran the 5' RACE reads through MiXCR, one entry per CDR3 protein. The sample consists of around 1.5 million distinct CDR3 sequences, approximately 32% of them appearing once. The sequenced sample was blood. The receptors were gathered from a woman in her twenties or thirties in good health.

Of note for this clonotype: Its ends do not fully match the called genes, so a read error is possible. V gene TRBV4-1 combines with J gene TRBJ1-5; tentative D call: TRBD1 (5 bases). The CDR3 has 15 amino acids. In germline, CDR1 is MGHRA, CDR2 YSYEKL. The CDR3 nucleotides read TGCGTCAGCAGCCGACGGGACGACAACAATCAGCCCCAGCATTTT. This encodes CVSSRRDDNNQPQHF.

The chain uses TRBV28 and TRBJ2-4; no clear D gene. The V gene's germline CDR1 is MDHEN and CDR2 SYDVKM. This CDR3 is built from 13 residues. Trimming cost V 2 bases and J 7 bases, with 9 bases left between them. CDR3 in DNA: TGTGCCAGCAGTTTAGAGGTAGAGAACATTCAGTACTTC. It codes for CASSLEVENIQYF.

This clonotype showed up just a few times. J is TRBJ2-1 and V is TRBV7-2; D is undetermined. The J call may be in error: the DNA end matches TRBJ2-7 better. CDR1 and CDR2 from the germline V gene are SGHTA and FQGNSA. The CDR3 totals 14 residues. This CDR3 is CASSFYLEYNEQYF. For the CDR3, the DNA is TGTGCCAGCAGCTTTTACCTAGAGTACAATGAGCAGTACTTC.

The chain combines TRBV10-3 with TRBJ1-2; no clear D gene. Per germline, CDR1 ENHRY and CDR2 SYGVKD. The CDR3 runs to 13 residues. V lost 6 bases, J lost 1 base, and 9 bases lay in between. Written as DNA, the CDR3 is TGTGCCATCAGCGGAGGAGGTAACTATGGCTACACCTTC. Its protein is CAISGGGNYGYTF.

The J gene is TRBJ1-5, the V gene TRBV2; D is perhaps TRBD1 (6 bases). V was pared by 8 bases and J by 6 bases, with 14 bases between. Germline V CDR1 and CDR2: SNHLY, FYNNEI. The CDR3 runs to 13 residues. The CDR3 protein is CASDARGGQPQHF. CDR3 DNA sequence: TGTGCCAGCGACGCCAGGGGCGGTCAGCCCCAGCATTTT.

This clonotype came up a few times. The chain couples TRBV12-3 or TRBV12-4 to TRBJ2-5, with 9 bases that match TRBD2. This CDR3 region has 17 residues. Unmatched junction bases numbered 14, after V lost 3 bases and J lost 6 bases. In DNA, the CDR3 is TGTGCCAGCAGTTTCCCAGCGGGAGGACTCGGGAGAAAGACCCAGTACTTC. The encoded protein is CASSFPAGGLGRKTQYF.

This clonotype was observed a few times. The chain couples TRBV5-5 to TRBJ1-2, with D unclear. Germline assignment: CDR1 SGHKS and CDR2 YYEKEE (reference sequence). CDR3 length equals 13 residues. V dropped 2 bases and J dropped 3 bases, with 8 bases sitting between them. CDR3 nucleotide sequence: TGTGCCAGCAGCTTCCAGGACTACTATGGCTACACCTTC. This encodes CASSFQDYYGYTF.

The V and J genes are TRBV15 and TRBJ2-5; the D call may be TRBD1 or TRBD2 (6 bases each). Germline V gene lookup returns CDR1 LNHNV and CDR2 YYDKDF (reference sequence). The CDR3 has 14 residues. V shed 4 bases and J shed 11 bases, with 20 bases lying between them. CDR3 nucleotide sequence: TGTGCCACCAGCATCCGTCCGGGGGCGAATGAGCAGTACTTC. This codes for CATSIRPGANEQYF. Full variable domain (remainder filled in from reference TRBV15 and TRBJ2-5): DAMVIQNPRYQVTQFGKPVTLSCSQTLNHNVMYWYQQKSSQAPKLLFHYYDKDFNNEADTPDNFQSRRPNTSFCFLDIRSPGLGDTAMYLCATSIRPGANEQYFGPGTRLLVL.